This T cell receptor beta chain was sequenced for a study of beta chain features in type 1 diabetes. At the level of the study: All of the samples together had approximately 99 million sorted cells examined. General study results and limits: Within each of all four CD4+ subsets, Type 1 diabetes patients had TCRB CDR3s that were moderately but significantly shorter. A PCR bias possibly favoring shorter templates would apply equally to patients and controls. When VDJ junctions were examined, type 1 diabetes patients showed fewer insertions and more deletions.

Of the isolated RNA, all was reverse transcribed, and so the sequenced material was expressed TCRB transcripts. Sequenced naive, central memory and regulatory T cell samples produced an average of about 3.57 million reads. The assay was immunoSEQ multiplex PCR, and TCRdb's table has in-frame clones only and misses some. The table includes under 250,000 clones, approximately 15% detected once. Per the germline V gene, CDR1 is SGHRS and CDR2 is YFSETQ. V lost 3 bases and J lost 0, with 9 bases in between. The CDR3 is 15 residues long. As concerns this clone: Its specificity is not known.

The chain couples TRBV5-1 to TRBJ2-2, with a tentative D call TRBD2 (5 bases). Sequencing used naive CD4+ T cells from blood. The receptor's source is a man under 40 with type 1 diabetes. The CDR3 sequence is CASSWTAPNTGELFF. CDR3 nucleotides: TGCGCCAGCAGCTGGACTGCCCCGAACACCGGGGAGCTGTTTTTT.